A single sample gave rise to the 10 T cell receptor beta chains below, sequenced in a study of regulatory T cells in long-lasting Graves disease. The time point here: newly diagnosed GD, antithyroid drugs for less than 3 months. PBMC-extracted RNA yielded the TCR library. Construction of TCR beta libraries relied on iRepertoire HTBI primers and on Arm-PCR targeting CDR3 regions. MiXCR was run by TCRdb on the multiplex PCR reads, yielding one entry per CDR3 protein. The table lists approximately 460,000 distinct CDR3 sequences, about a sixth of them singletons. The same data also went into a second study, on T cells in Graves' hyperthyroidism and ophthalmopathy.

The source was peripheral blood mononuclear cells (PBMCs), collected at new diagnosis, from a patient treated with antithyroid drugs. The receptors were sampled from a woman aged 30 to 39 with Graves disease.

Points on this clonotype: This could be a read error, since a much larger clone is one nucleotide away. V and J are TRBV28 and TRBJ1-1; no definite D call. The CDR3 is 12 residues long. Trimming left V 8 bases short and J 1 base short, with 8 bases between. From germline, CDR1 is MDHEN and CDR2 SYDVKM. CDR3 coding DNA: TGTGCCAGCCAGATACCGAACACTGAAGCTTTCTTT. As protein: CASQIPNTEAFF. Based on the CDR3 plus reference TRBV28 and TRBJ1-1, the full variable domain is DVKVTQSSRYLVKRTGEKVFLECVQDMDHENMFWYRQDPGLGLRLIYFSYDVKMKEKGDIPEGYSVSREKKERFSLILESASTNQTSMYLCASQIPNTEAFFGQGTRLTVV.

This clonotype has more than one count but fewer than ten. The chain uses TRBV14 and TRBJ1-1; D is possibly TRBD1 (5 bases). Germline V lookup: CDR1 SGHDN, CDR2 FVKESK. The CDR3 has 16 amino acids. V was cut by 2 bases and J by 0 bases, with 13 bases left in between. CDR3 DNA: TGTGCCAGCAGCCAAAGGGCAGGGCCCATGAACACTGAAGCTTTCTTT. Protein sequence: CASSQRAGPMNTEAFF.

This clonotype has at least ten counts. CDR3 DNA sequence: TGTGCCAGCAGCTTAGCAATTGAAGACGAGCAGTACTTC. Translation: CASSLAIEDEQYF. V is TRBV7-2 and J is TRBJ2-7, with no clear D. The CDR3 runs to 13 residues. The germline V gene encodes CDR1 SGHTA and CDR2 FQGNSA. With 0 bases removed from V and 5 bases from J, the gap between germline ends came to 8 bases.

The genes are TRBV6-5 and TRBJ2-2; D is unresolved. This CDR3 contains 20 residues. Per germline, CDR1 MNHEY and CDR2 SVGAGI. V dropped 2 bases and J dropped 3 bases, with 25 bases sitting between them. CDR3 in amino acids: CASSYLNLAAPPDYTGELFF. Written as DNA, the CDR3 is TGTGCCAGCAGTTACCTAAATTTAGCAGCGCCCCCGGATTACACCGGGGAGCTGTTTTTT.

The J gene is TRBJ2-7, the V gene TRBV3-1, with D hard to call. The CDR3 sequence is 14 residues long. Between the trimmed V and J ends, which lost 1 base and 1 base, there was a span of 8 bases. Germline CDR1 and CDR2: LGHDT and YNNKEL (reference sequence). The CDR3 DNA sequence: TGTGCCAGCAGCCAAGGGGTCAGGTCCTACGAGCAGTACTTC. Its translation is CASSQGVRSYEQYF.

The J gene is TRBJ2-2, the V gene TRBV9, with 7 bases matching TRBD1. Trimming cost V 2 bases and J 9 bases; bases outside gene matches: 10. CDR1 is SGDLS and CDR2 is YYNGEE in the germline V gene. This CDR3 contains 15 residues. CDR3: CASSVWDSPHRELFF. The CDR3 region has the DNA TGTGCCAGCAGCGTCTGGGACAGCCCCCACCGGGAGCTGTTTTTT.

This clonotype was counted ten times or more. The chain uses TRBV2 and TRBJ2-7; 7 bases fit TRBD1. The CDR3 consists of 12 residues. The ends lost 8 bases at V and 6 bases at J; junction bases unmatched: 7. CDR1 and CDR2 from the germline V gene are SNHLY and FYNNEI. CDR3: CASRDSLSEQYF. CDR3 nucleotides: TGTGCCAGCCGGGACAGTCTTTCCGAGCAGTACTTC.

This clonotype has ten or more counts. The J gene is TRBJ2-5, the V gene TRBV7-2, with D possibly TRBD1 on 6 matching bases. Germline V CDR1 and CDR2: SGHTA, FQGNSA. The CDR3 spans 15 residues. V shed 5 bases and J shed 2 bases, with 15 bases lying between them. The CDR3 DNA reads as TGTGCCAGCAGCCCGGACAGTTCCCAACAAGAGACCCAGTACTTC. Protein: CASSPDSSQQETQYF.

This clonotype was seen a few times. The chain carries TRBV25-1 and TRBJ1-4; the D gene is possibly TRBD1 (5 bases). The CDR3 totals 13 residues. CDR1 and CDR2 (germline): MGHDK, SYGVNS. Deletions cut 6 bases from V and 8 bases from J, with 13 bases between. The CDR3 DNA is TGTGCCAGCAGGACAGATTTCGAAGAAAAACTGTTTTTT. Its protein product is CASRTDFEEKLFF.

The gene calls are TRBV5-1 and TRBJ1-1; no firm D call. V shed 0 bases and J shed 3 bases, with 9 bases lying between them. Per the germline V gene, CDR1 is SGHRS and CDR2 is YFSETQ. The CDR3 extends over 14 amino acids. CDR3: CASSLGGLDTEAFF. The DNA for the CDR3 is TGCGCCAGCAGCTTGGGAGGGCTTGACACTGAAGCTTTCTTT.